The 22 T cell receptor beta chains below all came from one sample that was sequenced in a study of T cells in localized non-small cell lung cancer. The repertoire was sequenced with immunoSEQ multiplex PCR; TCRdb's copy has only in-frame clones and lacks some. The sample has about 77,000 clones; 70% to 90% are singletons. Sequenced material: peripheral blood, taken before any cancer treatment. These TCRs come from a woman aged 35 to 69 with stage I squamous cell lung carcinoma.

This rearrangement joins TRBV5-1 to TRBJ2-7; D might be TRBD2 (6 bases). Between the trimmed V and J ends, which lost 4 bases and 2 bases, there was a span of 16 bases. Germline CDR1 and CDR2: SGHRS and YFSETQ. This CDR3 is built from 15 residues. CDR3 coding DNA: TGCGCCAGCAGCATTGGTCAGGGAGGACCCTACGAGCAGTACTTC. Translating gives CASSIGQGGPYEQYF.

Regarding this clone: This CDR3 is also generated by other DNA sequences in the sample. CDR3 nucleotide sequence: TGTGCCAGCAGCCCGGGGGGCGCCTACGAGCAGTACTTC. It translates to CASSPGGAYEQYF. The V gene is TRBV5-5, the J gene TRBJ2-7, with D possibly being TRBD2 (7 bases). CDR3 length: 13 amino acids. CDR1 is SGHKS, CDR2 YYEKEE, per germline (reference sequence). The V end was cut by 4 bases, the J end by 2 bases, with 10 bases between.

The chain recombines TRBV19 with TRBJ1-2, with a possible D match to TRBD1 (5 bases). Germline loops: CDR1 LNHDA, CDR2 SQIVND (reference sequence). V lost 6 bases and J lost 1, with 9 bases in between. The CDR3 runs 13 residues. In DNA, the CDR3 is TGTGCCAGTAGCCCCGACAGTAACTATGGCTACACCTTC. Translated: CASSPDSNYGYTF.

The chain employs TRBV27 and TRBJ2-3; D assignment may be TRBD1 or TRBD2 (5 bases each). The germline CDR1 and CDR2 sequences are MNHEY and SMNVEV (reference sequence). The CDR3 length is 13 residues. Trimming took off 3 bases at V and 4 bases at J, with 8 bases between the two ends. The CDR3 protein is CASSLGVADTQYF. DNA for the CDR3: TGTGCCAGCAGTTTGGGGGTTGCAGATACGCAGTATTTT.

The chain has TRBV2 and TRBJ2-1; D call uncertain. V was clipped by 7 bases and J by 0 bases, with 10 bases between them. This CDR3 comprises 14 residues. Germline V lookup: CDR1 SNHLY, CDR2 FYNNEI. DNA of the CDR3: TGTGCCAGCATTCGTGTACCCTCCTACAATGAGCAGTTCTTC. It translates to CASIRVPSYNEQFF.

The chain joins TRBV10-3 to TRBJ1-4, with 9 bases that match TRBD1. In germline, CDR1 is ENHRY, CDR2 SYGVKD. The J segment lost 5 bases and the V segment lost 3 bases, leaving 10 bases of the junction unmatched. CDR3 size: 17 residues. The chain's CDR3 is CAISDPWDREGNEKLFF. For the CDR3, the DNA is TGTGCCATCAGTGACCCTTGGGACAGGGAGGGGAATGAAAAACTGTTTTTT.

The J gene is TRBJ2-3, the V gene TRBV5-1; D possibly corresponds to TRBD2 (5 bases). The CDR3 sequence is 14 residues long. Trimming left V 4 bases short and J 5 bases short, with 14 bases between. Germline-derived CDR1 and CDR2 are SGHRS and YFSETQ. The CDR3 loop reads CASSPRQRQDTQYF. The CDR3 nucleotides are TGCGCCAGCAGCCCCAGGCAGCGGCAAGATACGCAGTATTTT.

The chain combines TRBV30 with TRBJ2-7, with TRBD2 matching over 8 bases. CDR3 length: 12 amino acids. V lost 3 bases to trimming and J lost 5 bases; unmatched junction nucleotides: 3. Per the germline V gene, CDR1 is GTSNPN and CDR2 is SVGIG (reference sequence). In nucleotides, the CDR3 is TGTGCCTGGAGCGGGGGGGGCAACGAGCAGTACTTC. It encodes CAWSGGGNEQYF.

The rearrangement uses TRBV18 and TRBJ1-5; D is undetermined. The CDR3 covers 15 residues. With 4 bases removed from V and 0 bases from J, the gap between germline ends came to 10 bases. Germline CDR1 and CDR2: KGHSH and LQKENI. Here the CDR3 DNA reads TGTGCCAGCTCACGGCCGGACGGTAGCAATCAGCCCCAGCATTTT. Protein: CASSRPDGSNQPQHF.

The chain combines TRBV5-4 with TRBJ2-3; perhaps TRBD2 as D (6 bases). This CDR3 region has 15 residues. The V gene's germline CDR1 is SGHNT and CDR2 YYREEE (reference sequence). The V gene lost 1 base and the J gene lost 3 bases, with 12 bases spanning the gap. The CDR3 protein is CASSLNGGGTDTQYF. CDR3 DNA: TGTGCCAGCAGCTTGAATGGGGGAGGAACAGATACGCAGTATTTT.

The CDR3 protein is CASSRRGEAFF. The CDR3 bases are TGTGCCAGCAGCCGACGGGGTGAAGCTTTCTTT. This chain joins TRBV2 and TRBJ1-1; D not resolved. The CDR3 is 11 amino acids. Germline V lookup: CDR1 SNHLY, CDR2 FYNNEI. Between the trimmed V and J ends, which lost 6 bases and 7 bases, there was a span of 9 bases.

The V and J genes are TRBV10-3 and TRBJ1-4, with D possibly matching TRBD1 (6 bases). Germline V gene lookup returns CDR1 ENHRY and CDR2 SYGVKD. The CDR3 covers 14 residues. V lost 6 bases and J 3 bases, leaving 11 bases between the germline ends. The CDR3 nucleotides read TGTGCCATCAGCCAGACAGGTTCTAATGAAAAACTGTTTTTT. Translated: CAISQTGSNEKLFF.

In its sample, this clone was seen a few times. The chain links TRBV30 to TRBJ2-1; the D gene is possibly TRBD2 (6 bases). The CDR3 sequence is 14 residues long. The V end was cut by 2 bases, the J end by 6 bases, with 14 bases between. From germline, CDR1 is GTSNPN and CDR2 SVGIG (reference sequence). The CDR3, as DNA: TGTGCCTGGAGTCCCGGGGGTTTCCTCAATGAGCAGTTCTTC. It translates to CAWSPGGFLNEQFF. Variable domain in full (rest from reference TRBV30 and TRBJ2-1): SQTIHQWPATLVQPVGSPLSLECTVEGTSNPNLYWYRQAAGRGLQLLFYSVGIGQISSEVPQNLSASRPQDRQFILSSKKLLLSDSGFYLCAWSPGGFLNEQFFGPGTRLTVL.

The chain combines TRBV11-3 with TRBJ2-2; possible D gene TRBD2, 5 bases. The CDR3 length is 16 residues. Germline CDR1 is SGHNT and CDR2 is YENEEA. The V and J ends lost 1 base and 7 bases respectively, with 16 bases between them. The CDR3 DNA sequence: TGTGCCAGCAGCTTAGGAATCGGGGAAACGGTCGGGGAGCTGTTTTTT. This sequence encodes CASSLGIGETVGELFF.

This chain connects TRBV7-6 to TRBJ2-3, with 13 nucleotides matching TRBD2. V shed 4 bases, J shed 7 bases, and the junction held 11 bases outside the gene matches. The germline V gene encodes CDR1 SGHVS and CDR2 FNYEAQ. The CDR3 totals 17 residues. In nucleotides, the CDR3 is TGTGCCAGCAGCTCGCAAGCCTGGACTAGCGGGGGACATACGCAGTATTTT. Translated: CASSSQAWTSGGHTQYF.

The chain combines TRBV10-3 with TRBJ2-7; 10 nucleotides match TRBD1. Germline V gene lookup returns CDR1 ENHRY and CDR2 SYGVKD. The CDR3 is 13 amino acids. Trimming cost V 4 bases and J 4 bases; bases outside gene matches: 1. In DNA form, the CDR3 reads TGTGCCATCAGTGGGGGACAGGGGTACGAGCAGTACTTC. Amino acid sequence: CAISGGQGYEQYF.

V and J are TRBV7-9 and TRBJ1-1; 9 bases are a match to TRBD1. V shed 1 base, J shed 0 bases, and the junction held 0 bases outside the gene matches. Germline lookup yields CDR1 SEHNR and CDR2 FQNEAQ (reference sequence). The CDR3 has 15 residues. The CDR3 sequence is CASSLGTGVNTEAFF. The CDR3 coding sequence is TGTGCCAGCAGCTTAGGGACAGGGGTGAACACTGAAGCTTTCTTT.

This chain uses TRBV7-9 with TRBJ1-1, with D unclear. The V gene lost 0 bases and the J gene lost 5 bases, with 10 bases spanning the gap. Germline CDR1 SEHNR, CDR2 FQNEAQ (reference sequence). This CDR3 has 14 residues. For the CDR3, the DNA is TGTGCCAGCAGCTTAGCGGGCTATGGGACTGAAGCTTTCTTT. Its protein is CASSLAGYGTEAFF. The full variable domain, rest sourced from reference TRBV7-9 and TRBJ1-1, is DTGVSQNPRHKITKRGQNVTFRCDPISEHNRLYWYRQTLGQGPEFLTYFQNEAQLEKSRLLSDRFSAERPKGSFSTLEIQRTEQGDSAMYLCASSLAGYGTEAFFGQGTRLTVV.

The chain links TRBV5-1 to TRBJ2-1; 8 bases align to TRBD2. Germline-derived CDR1 and CDR2 are SGHRS and YFSETQ. The CDR3 contains 17 residues. V shed 1 base, J shed 6 bases, and the junction held 12 bases outside the gene matches. CDR3: CASSLSNPGGPSNEQFF. The CDR3, as DNA: TGCGCCAGCAGCTTGTCTAATCCGGGGGGGCCGTCCAATGAGCAGTTCTTC.

This rearrangement joins TRBV6-6 to TRBJ2-7; 7 positions agree with TRBD1. V shed 5 bases and J 3 bases; nucleotides not matched to a gene: 10. The CDR3 is 15 residues long. Germline V gene lookup returns CDR1 MNHNY and CDR2 SVGAGI (reference sequence). CDR3 region: CASSQGVGSYYEQYF. The CDR3 region has the DNA TGTGCCAGCAGTCAGGGGGTGGGTAGCTACTACGAGCAGTACTTC.

This chain links TRBV6-6 with TRBJ2-2; D uncertain. V was trimmed by 7 bases and J by 2 bases, leaving 2 bases between them. Germline values: CDR1 MNHNY, CDR2 SVGAGI (reference sequence). This CDR3 region has 11 residues. CDR3 sequence: CASINTGELFF. The DNA for the CDR3 is TGTGCCAGCATAAACACCGGGGAGCTGTTTTTT.

The gene calls are TRBV30 and TRBJ2-2; no definite D call. Trimming removed 3 bases at V and 1 base at J, with 12 bases between. Germline loops: CDR1 GTSNPN, CDR2 SVGIG (reference sequence). This CDR3 contains 15 residues. The CDR3 is CAWRDQSLNTGELFF. CDR3 nucleotides: TGTGCCTGGAGGGACCAGAGTTTGAACACCGGGGAGCTGTTTTTT.